This paragraph reports one T cell receptor beta chain. Its specificity is not known. The conserved phenylalanine or tryptophan is not found at the CDR3 terminus, so this likely reflects a read error. The V gene's germline CDR1 is SGDLS and CDR2 YYNGEE. This CDR3 contains 13 residues. Trimming removed 6 bases from V and 9 bases from J, with 16 bases in between. TCRdb used MiXCR to reprocess the PCR reads, holding one entry per CDR3 protein. This table holds 50,000 to 70,000 distinct CDR3 sequences, approximately 17% found once. This sample is part of a study of molecular identifiers for immune sequencing clone quantification. Study in general: With replicates, the RNA of about 19,000 or 110,000 naive CD8 cells was split five ways and four were sequenced. Study-level results: Beyond 20 RNA copies, clones held over 97% of effector molecules, compared with under 1% in naive cells. Jurkat TCR RNA spiked in from one cell (amid one million naive cells) was reportedly detectable.

Naive CD8 T cells underwent sorting with the CD8+CD4-CCR7+CD45RA+ definition. The rearrangement uses TRBV9 and TRBJ2-1; possible D gene TRBD2, 5 bases. Sequencing was carried out using naive CD8+ T cells from blood, with Jurkat cell RNA spiked in. The subset is: FACS-sorted CD8+CD4-CCR7+CD45RA+ naive T cells. The clonotype comes from a human donor in good health. Some libraries in this study had Jurkat cell RNA spiked in. The CDR3 sequence is CASTRDPGSEQFL. CDR3 in DNA: TGTGCCAGCACCCGAGACCCGGGGAGTGAGCAGTTCCTC.